This T cell receptor (beta chain) was identified during a study of cytomegalovirus exposure and HLA in healthy donors. 60 Vbeta and 13 Jbeta primers were used in PCR. Produced via immunoSEQ multiplex PCR; TCRdb's table is partial and in-frame only. Of about 120,000 clones in the sample, roughly 77% are singletons; the top ten hold around 1.9%. Germline CDR1 reads MNHNY; CDR2 reads SVGAGI (reference sequence). The length of the CDR3 is 14 residues. Losses at the gene ends were 6 bases for V and 2 bases for J; bases not matched to a gene: 4. This clone was seen a few times. Material: PBMCs. This clonotype originated in a man aged 35 to 55 in good health and CMV-seronegative. The V gene is TRBV6-6, the J gene TRBJ1-1, with 9 nucleotides matching TRBD1. The CDR3 loop reads CASREDRGNTEAFF. CDR3 in DNA: TGTGCCAGCAGGGAGGACAGGGGTAACACTGAAGCTTTCTTT.